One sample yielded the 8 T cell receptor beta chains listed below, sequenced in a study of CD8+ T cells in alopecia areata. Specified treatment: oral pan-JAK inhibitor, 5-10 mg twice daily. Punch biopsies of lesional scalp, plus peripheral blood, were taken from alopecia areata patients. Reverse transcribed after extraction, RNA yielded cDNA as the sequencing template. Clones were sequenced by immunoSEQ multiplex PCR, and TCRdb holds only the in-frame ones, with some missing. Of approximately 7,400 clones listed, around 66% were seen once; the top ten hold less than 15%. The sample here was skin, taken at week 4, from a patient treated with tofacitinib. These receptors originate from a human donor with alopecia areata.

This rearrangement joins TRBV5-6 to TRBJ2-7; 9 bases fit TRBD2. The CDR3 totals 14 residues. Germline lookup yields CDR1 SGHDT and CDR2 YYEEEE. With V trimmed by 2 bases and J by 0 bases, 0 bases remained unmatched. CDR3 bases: TGTGCCAGCAGCTTTAGCGGGAGCTCCTACGAGCAGTACTTC. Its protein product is CASSFSGSSYEQYF.

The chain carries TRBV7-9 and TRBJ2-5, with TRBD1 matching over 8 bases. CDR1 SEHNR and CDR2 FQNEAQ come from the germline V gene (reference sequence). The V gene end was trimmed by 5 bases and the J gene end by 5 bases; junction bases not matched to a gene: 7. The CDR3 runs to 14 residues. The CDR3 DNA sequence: TGTGCCAGCAGCGGCAGGGGGCTCGGGGAGACCCAGTACTTC. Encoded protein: CASSGRGLGETQYF.

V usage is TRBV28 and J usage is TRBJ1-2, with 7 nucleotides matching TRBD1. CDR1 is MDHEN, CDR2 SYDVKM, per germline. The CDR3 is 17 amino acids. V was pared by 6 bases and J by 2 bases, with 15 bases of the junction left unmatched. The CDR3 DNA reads TGTGCCAGCAGAGATCCGAGTCGACAGGGCTGGAACTATGGCTACACCTTC. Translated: CASRDPSRQGWNYGYTF.

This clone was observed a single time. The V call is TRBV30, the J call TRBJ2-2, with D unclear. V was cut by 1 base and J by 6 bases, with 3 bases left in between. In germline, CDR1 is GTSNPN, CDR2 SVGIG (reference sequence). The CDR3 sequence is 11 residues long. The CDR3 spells CAWSEAGELFF. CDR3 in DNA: TGTGCCTGGAGTGAAGCCGGGGAGCTGTTTTTT. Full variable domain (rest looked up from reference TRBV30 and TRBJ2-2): SQTIHQWPATLVQPVGSPLSLECTVEGTSNPNLYWYRQAAGRGLQLLFYSVGIGQISSEVPQNLSASRPQDRQFILSSKKLLLSDSGFYLCAWSEAGELFFGEGSRLTVL.

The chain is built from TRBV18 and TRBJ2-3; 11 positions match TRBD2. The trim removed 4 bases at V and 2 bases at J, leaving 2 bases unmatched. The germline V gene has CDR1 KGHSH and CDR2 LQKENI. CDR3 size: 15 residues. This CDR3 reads CASSQLAGDTDTQYF. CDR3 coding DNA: TGTGCCAGCTCACAACTAGCGGGAGACACAGATACGCAGTATTTT.

The CDR3 loop is CASSQDAAQNNQPQHF. DNA of the CDR3: TGCGCCAGCAGCCAAGATGCGGCACAAAACAATCAGCCCCAGCATTTT. This rearrangement joins TRBV4-3 to TRBJ1-5; unclear D gene. CDR1 and CDR2 (germline): LGHNA, YSLEER. Trimming took off 0 bases at V and 3 bases at J, with 12 bases between the two ends. CDR3 length equals 16 residues.

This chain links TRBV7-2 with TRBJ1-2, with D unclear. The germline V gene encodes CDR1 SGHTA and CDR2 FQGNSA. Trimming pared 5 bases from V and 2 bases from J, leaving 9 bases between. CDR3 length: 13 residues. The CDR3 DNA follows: TGTGCCAGCAGCCGAACCGGGAACTATGGCTACACCTTC. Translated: CASSRTGNYGYTF.

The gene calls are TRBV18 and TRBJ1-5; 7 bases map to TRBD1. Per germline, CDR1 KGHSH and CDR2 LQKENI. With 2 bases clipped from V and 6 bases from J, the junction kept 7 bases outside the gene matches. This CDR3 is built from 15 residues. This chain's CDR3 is CASSPKQGMGQPQHF. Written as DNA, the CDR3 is TGTGCCAGCTCACCAAAACAGGGGATGGGTCAGCCCCAGCATTTT.